Described below is a single T cell receptor beta chain sequence and its context. The table lists this clone with a count of one. There is no known antigen for this receptor. Base quality data are lacking; no much larger clone is found one base away. TCRbeta CDR3 regions were amplified from genomic DNA using the immunoSEQ Assay, a bias-controlled multiplex PCR. The authors' analysis ran thus. Nucleated cell counts per sample were estimated from amplification of reference gene primers within the assay. Sequence reads were collapsed and filtered to measure the absolute abundance of every unique TCRbeta CDR3 rearrangement. Productive Simpson clonality was computed per sample as the square root of Simpson's diversity index over productive rearrangements. This is the immuneACCESS table as TCRdb keeps it, with only in-frame sequences that have V and J called. A part of the clones is gone; compared with another copy, unresolved V genes explain less than half, and the rest is unexplained. The V and J calls and clone size are taken from that table; D and trimming were inferred from the DNA. This sample lists roughly 200,000 clones; 75% to 90% were detected once. The ten largest clones take up over 2.5% of the sample.

CDR1 ENHRY and CDR2 SYGVKD are derived from the germline V gene. V is shortened by 10 bases, J by 4 bases, and the region joining them spans 13 bases. The cysteine opens and the phenylalanine closes a CDR3 of 12 amino acids. The retained sequence is limited to the CDR3, 36 bases, with the frame set at the first base. This entry is derived from a study of blood T cell repertoires in COVID-19 (dated by TCRdb to about 2020). About the study as a whole: Collaborator samples came from the United States, Italy and Spain and covered acute and convalescent phases of COVID-19. The material from the prospective study consisted of cDNA or gDNA derived from T cells, B-cell-depleted T cells, or PBMCs. Subjects who had been exposed to COVID-19, were actively infected with it, or had recovered from it provided the deeply sampled blood TCRbeta repertoires that made up the dataset. A freely available public database, intended as a resource for researchers studying the immune response to SARS-CoV-2, is where the repertoires were released. The samples were drawn from the first 160 participants of the ongoing ImmuneRACE study and from over 950 subjects provided by 6 global collaborators. The sample metadata nearly always contained a de-identified subject ID, COVID-19 status, age in years and sex. Where available, HLA class I and class II types were taken from metadata supplied by the sample provider and were not determined by assay-based typing.

Each collaborating institution followed its own protocols to collect whole blood in K2EDTA tubes. For TCRbeta analysis, collaborators shipped samples as frozen whole blood, isolated PBMCs, or DNA extracted from either of those sample types. What the work shows at the level of the full study, not this receptor alone: Clinical and demographic metadata were provided uncurated, with the amount varying by source and participant.

Sequencing was performed on peripheral blood. The chain links TRBV10-3 with TRBJ2-5, with TRBD1 as a weak D call on 5 bases. This TCR came from a man aged 55 to 69 with acute or convalescent COVID-19. The CDR3 protein sequence reads: CATSQGVETQYF. Read as DNA, the sequence is TGTGCCACCTCGCAGGGTGTAGAGACCCAGTACTTC.